The 17 T cell receptor beta chains below were found in one sample sequenced in a study of vaccination effects on CD4 cells after COVID-19. Assay used: immunoSEQ multiplex PCR; TCRdb lists only in-frame clones, some missing. The table has tens of thousands of clones, around 73% seen once; the top ten hold 0.95% to 1.5%. Ahead of sequencing, the ViraFEST assay grew antigen-specific CD4+ T cells using viral peptide pools. CD4+ T cell isolation took place after approximately ten days of culture. Participants got two doses of BNT162b2 or mRNA-1273 vaccine. The antigens for these receptors are not known. This specimen was CD4+ T cells from PBMCs cultured with HCoV-229E spike peptides, taken after COVID-19 vaccination. The receptors here all came from a human donor who received a COVID-19 vaccine.

The V call is TRBV5-8, the J call TRBJ1-5; no reliable D call. The germline gives CDR1 SGHTS, CDR2 YDEGEE. The germline V and J ends were trimmed by 4 bases and 0 bases, with 5 bases remaining between them. CDR3 length: 13 residues. CDR3 sequence (DNA): TGTGCCAGCAGCCCTTATAGCAATCAGCCCCAGCATTTT. Translating it yields CASSPYSNQPQHF.

J is TRBJ2-3 and V is TRBV9; TRBD2 matches 8 bases. The CDR3 length is 14 residues. Germline-derived CDR1 and CDR2 are SGDLS and YYNGEE. V lost 1 base and J lost 5; bases outside the gene matches: 3. For the CDR3, the DNA is TGTGCCAGCAGCGTAACCGGGGGGGGAGATACGCAGTATTTT. The encoded protein is CASSVTGGGDTQYF.

The chain recombines TRBV28 with TRBJ2-7; 8 bases match TRBD2. CDR3 length: 16 residues. After removal of 6 bases from V and 0 bases from J, the junction contained 10 bases not matched to a gene. Germline-derived CDR1 and CDR2 are MDHEN and SYDVKM. For the CDR3, the DNA is TGTGCCAGCAGCCCACCGGAGCGGGGGCCCTCCTACGAGCAGTACGTC. This translates into CASSPPERGPSYEQYV.

Regarding this clone: Different DNA sequences within this sample yield the same CDR3. This sequence joins TRBV6-5 and TRBJ1-1; tentative D call: TRBD1 (5 bases). The germline V gene encodes CDR1 MNHEY and CDR2 SVGAGI. The CDR3 covers 14 residues. V was pared by 3 bases and J by 1 base, with 9 bases between. Here the CDR3 DNA reads TGTGCCAGCAGTTATGGGACGGGGAACACTGAAGCTTTCTTT. Translating gives CASSYGTGNTEAFF.

The rearrangement uses TRBV12-3 or TRBV12-4 and TRBJ2-7, with no clear D. The CDR3 runs 11 residues. V lost 3 bases, J lost 5 bases, and 5 bases lay in between. Written as DNA, the CDR3 is TGTGCCAGCAGTTTCTTCCACGAGCAGTACGTC. This sequence encodes CASSFFHEQYV.

The chain links TRBV7-8 to TRBJ1-2; D is unclear. This CDR3 spans 11 amino acids. V lost 5 bases, J lost 8 bases, and 9 bases lay in between. Germline V gives CDR1 SGHVS, CDR2 FQNEAQ. In DNA, the CDR3 is TGTGCCAGCAGCCCTCAGAGGGGCTACACCTTC. This encodes CASSPQRGYTF.

J is TRBJ1-6 and V is TRBV27, with D maybe TRBD1 (5 bases). The CDR3 is 19 amino acids. V was clipped by 0 bases and J by 3 bases, with 18 bases between them. Germline-derived CDR1 and CDR2 are MNHEY and SMNVEV (reference sequence). The CDR3 sequence is CASSLSGPGPSVYNSPLHF. As DNA, the CDR3 is TGTGCCAGCAGTTTATCGGGACCGGGGCCGAGTGTCTATAATTCACCCCTCCACTTT.

This chain joins TRBV6-5 and TRBJ1-1; 7 positions agree with TRBD1. The CDR3 runs to 14 residues. Trimming removed 7 bases from V and 0 bases from J; junction bases left unmatched: 5. Germline loops: CDR1 MNHEY, CDR2 SVGAGI. This CDR3 reads CASKWGQMNTEAFF. CDR3 DNA: TGTGCCAGCAAATGGGGACAGATGAACACTGAAGCTTTCTTT.

This chain joins TRBV10-3 and TRBJ2-3; 8 nucleotides line up with TRBD2. Germline V gene data show CDR1 as ENHRY and CDR2 as SYGVKD. The CDR3 is made up of 14 amino acids. Unmatched junction bases numbered 11, after V lost 10 bases and J lost 5 bases. The CDR3 bases are TGTGCCACCACAGCGGGGGCTGGGGTAGATACGCAGTATTTT. Residues: CATTAGAGVDTQYF.

V usage is TRBV28 and J usage is TRBJ1-3, with unresolved D. Germline V gene data show CDR1 as MDHEN and CDR2 as SYDVKM. The CDR3 contains 17 residues. With 1 base removed from V and 0 bases from J, the gap between germline ends came to 13 bases. CDR3 in DNA: TGTGCCAGCAGTTTATCTCTCCGCTATAGCTCTGGAAACACCATATATTTT. Its protein product is CASSLSLRYSSGNTIYF.

The chain combines TRBV5-1 with TRBJ2-5; D unclear. CDR1 and CDR2 from the germline V gene are SGHRS and YFSETQ. The V end was cut by 4 bases, the J end by 5 bases, with 12 bases between. The CDR3 length is 13 residues. In DNA, the CDR3 is TGCGCCAGCAGCCATACTTCTGGGGAGACCCAGTACTTC. Translating it yields CASSHTSGETQYF.

The rearrangement uses TRBV12-3 or TRBV12-4 and TRBJ1-1; D unresolved. With 3 bases removed from V and 2 bases from J, the gap between germline ends came to 7 bases. CDR3 size: 13 residues. The CDR3 sequence: CASSFSANTEAFF. As DNA, the CDR3 is TGTGCCAGCAGTTTCTCGGCTAACACTGAAGCTTTCTTT.

This chain joins TRBV14 and TRBJ1-1; D call uncertain. The germline V and J ends were trimmed by 2 bases and 1 base, with 5 bases remaining between them. The V gene's germline CDR1 is SGHDN and CDR2 FVKESK. The CDR3 totals 13 residues. The CDR3 nucleotides are TGTGCCAGCAGCCAAAACCAGAACACTGAAGCTTTCTTT. Protein: CASSQNQNTEAFF.

The CDR3 sequence: CASSPPGQLTDTQYF. In DNA, the CDR3 is TGTGCCAGCAGCCCCCCGGGACAGCTCACAGATACGCAGTATTTT. The rearrangement links TRBV28 to TRBJ2-3, with 7 bases fitting TRBD1. Unmatched junction bases numbered 8, after V lost 6 bases and J lost 2 bases. There are 15 residues in the CDR3. CDR1 is MDHEN, CDR2 SYDVKM, per germline.

The V gene is TRBV12-5, the J gene TRBJ2-5; D is uncertain. V was pared by 2 bases and J by 7 bases, with 5 bases between. The CDR3 runs 11 residues. Germline V CDR1 and CDR2: LGHNT, FRNRAP. CDR3 coding DNA: TGTGCTAGTGGTTTGAAGGGGACCCAGTACTTC. Protein product: CASGLKGTQYF.

The V call is TRBV5-1, the J call TRBJ2-7, with D unresolved. Trimming took off 5 bases at V and 4 bases at J, with 7 bases between the two ends. Germline CDR1 SGHRS, CDR2 YFSETQ. The CDR3 is 11 residues long. The CDR3 is CASSSGYEQYV. The CDR3 DNA sequence: TGCGCCAGCAGTTCAGGATACGAGCAGTACGTC.

This sequence joins TRBV12-5 and TRBJ2-1; D is uncertain. CDR1 is LGHNT and CDR2 is FRNRAP in the germline V gene. The CDR3 runs to 16 residues. V was cut by 5 bases and J by 5 bases, with 19 bases left in between. Written as DNA, the CDR3 is TGTGCTAGTGGTGGCCCCAGGACGGTGGCAAACAATGAGCAGTTCTTC. It is translated as CASGGPRTVANNEQFF.